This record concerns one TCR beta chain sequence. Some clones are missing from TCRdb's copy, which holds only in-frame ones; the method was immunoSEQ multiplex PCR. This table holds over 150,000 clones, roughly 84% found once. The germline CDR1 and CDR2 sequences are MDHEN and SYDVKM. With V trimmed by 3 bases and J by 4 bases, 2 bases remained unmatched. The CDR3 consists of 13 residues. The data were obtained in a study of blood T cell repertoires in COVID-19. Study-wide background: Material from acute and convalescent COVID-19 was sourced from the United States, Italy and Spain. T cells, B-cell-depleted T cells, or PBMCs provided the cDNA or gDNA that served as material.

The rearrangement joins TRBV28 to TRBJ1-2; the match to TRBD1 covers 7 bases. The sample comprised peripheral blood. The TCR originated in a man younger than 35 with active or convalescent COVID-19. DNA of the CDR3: TGTGCCAGCAGTTTCGACAGGGTCTATGGCTACACCTTC. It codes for CASSFDRVYGYTF.